The 10 T cell receptor beta chains below were found in one sample sequenced in a study of identical twins. TCRdb re-called the 5' RACE reads with MiXCR, one entry per CDR3 protein. The data hold some 500,000 distinct CDR3 sequences, with approximately 14% observed a single time. This sample was also put to use in a study of yellow fever vaccine responses in identical twins.

The specimen sequenced was CD4+ T cells sorted from blood. Receptors originate from a woman under 30 in good health.

This chain uses TRBV11-2 with TRBJ2-1; tentative D call: TRBD2 (5 bases). The length of the CDR3 is 15 residues. Per germline, CDR1 SGHAT and CDR2 FQNNGV. The V and J ends lost 2 bases and 0 bases respectively, with 8 bases between them. The CDR3 region has the DNA TGTGCCAGCAGCTTACGGCTAGCCTCCTACAATGAGCAGTTCTTC. Amino acid sequence: CASSLRLASYNEQFF. The whole variable domain, filled in from reference TRBV11-2 and TRBJ2-1, reads EAGVAQSPRYKIIEKRQSVAFWCNPISGHATLYWYQQILGQGPKLLIQFQNNGVVDDSQLPKDRFSAERLKGVDSTLKIQPAKLEDSAVYLCASSLRLASYNEQFFGPGTRLTVL.

The V and J genes are TRBV12-3 or TRBV12-4 and TRBJ2-7, with 7 positions matching TRBD1. The ends lost 7 bases at V and 2 bases at J; junction bases unmatched: 5. The CDR3 is 13 amino acids. The CDR3 bases are TGTGCCAGCACCAGGACAGGCCCCTACGAGCAGTACTTC. This encodes CASTRTGPYEQYF.

This clonotype has more than one count but fewer than ten. This chain connects TRBV3-1 to TRBJ2-5; 8 positions agree with TRBD1. The CDR3 consists of 15 residues. The germline V gene encodes CDR1 LGHDT and CDR2 YNNKEL (reference sequence). V gave up 1 base and J gave up 11 bases; unmatched junction bases: 12. CDR3 bases: TGTGCCAGCAGCCAAGTCGCGACAGGGGCCAAAATACAGTACTTC. As protein: CASSQVATGAKIQYF.

The genes are TRBV6-5 and TRBJ1-2, with a possible D match to TRBD1 (6 bases). This CDR3 has 15 residues. The germline CDR1 and CDR2 sequences are MNHEY and SVGAGI. The V gene lost 4 bases and the J gene lost 10 bases, with 22 bases spanning the gap. CDR3 loop: CASSSQLRGQLDYTF. CDR3 nucleotide sequence: TGTGCCAGCAGTTCCCAGTTACGGGGGCAACTTGACTACACCTTC.

This clonotype appeared a single time. The chain couples TRBV30 to TRBJ2-1, with D perhaps matching TRBD2 (6 bases). The germline V gene has CDR1 GTSNPN and CDR2 SVGIG (reference sequence). Trimming removed 7 bases from V and 4 bases from J, with 17 bases in between. The CDR3 runs 14 residues. This CDR3 reads CASTLGGGYNEQFF. The DNA for the CDR3 is TGTGCCTCCACCCTGGGGGGAGGATACAATGAGCAGTTCTTC.

This chain uses TRBV3-1 with TRBJ2-2; D is perhaps TRBD1 (5 bases). The germline V gene encodes CDR1 LGHDT and CDR2 YNNKEL (reference sequence). The CDR3 loop spans 16 amino acids. V lost 0 bases to trimming and J lost 4 bases, with 12 bases between them. CDR3 loop: CASSQDMAGSTGELFF. Written as DNA, the CDR3 is TGTGCCAGCAGCCAAGATATGGCAGGGTCCACCGGGGAGCTGTTTTTT.

This clonotype was detected only a few times. The chain carries TRBV10-3 and TRBJ1-2; possibly TRBD1 for D (6 bases). Germline V CDR1 and CDR2: ENHRY, SYGVKD. The ends were cut back, 3 bases at V and 4 bases at J, with 12 bases in the middle. The CDR3 consists of 14 residues. The DNA for the CDR3 is TGTGCCATCAGTGACATGGGGGCTTCCTATGGCTACACCTTC. Translated: CAISDMGASYGYTF.

The chain couples TRBV6-2 or TRBV6-3 to TRBJ2-1, with 10 nucleotides matching TRBD2. V shed 0 bases, J shed 0 bases, and the junction held 14 bases outside the gene matches. CDR1 is MNHEY, CDR2 SVGEGT, per germline. The CDR3 has 21 amino acids. CDR3 in amino acids: CASSYSRRASGSLISYNEQFF. The CDR3 DNA reads TGTGCCAGCAGTTACTCGAGGCGGGCTAGCGGGAGCCTGATCTCCTACAATGAGCAGTTCTTC.

This chain uses TRBV7-6 with TRBJ2-7, with 7 bases matching TRBD2. CDR1 is SGHVS and CDR2 is FNYEAQ in the germline V gene. V lost 0 bases, J lost 9 bases, and 11 bases stayed unmatched. This CDR3 is 15 amino acids long. CDR3 DNA sequence: TGTGCCAGCAGCTTAGCGGCTAGCGGAGGAGGAATGCAGTACTTC. It translates to CASSLAASGGGMQYF.

This clonotype has a handful of counts. The chain carries TRBV5-1 and TRBJ2-5; D might be TRBD2 (6 bases). V shed 0 bases and J shed 1 base, with 13 bases lying between them. Germline V gene sequence: CDR1 SGHRS, CDR2 YFSETQ. CDR3 length: 16 amino acids. The DNA of the CDR3 is TGCGCCAGCAGCTTGGAGGCGGGGCCACCCCAAGAGACCCAGTACTTC. Translation gives CASSLEAGPPQETQYF.